The clone carrying this T cell receptor beta chain was seen once. Antigen unknown. The sample carries other DNA sequences with the same CDR3. This record belongs to a study of cytomegalovirus exposure and HLA in healthy donors. Whole-study results and caveats: The study listed some 160 cytomegalovirus-associated TCR beta chains. Later, an analysis found that TCR clusters from the first cohort tended to co-occur in the 120 validation repertoires.

The CDR3 contains 13 residues. Trimming removed 4 bases at V and 2 bases at J, with 9 bases between. Per the germline V gene, CDR1 is SGHRS and CDR2 is YFSETQ. Sequenced by immunoSEQ multiplex PCR; TCRdb stores in-frame clones only, minus some. The data show 200,000 to 250,000 clones, around 86% seen once. This TCR was recovered from a woman in her late teens or twenties in good health and CMV-seropositive. Sequenced material: PBMCs. The chain couples TRBV5-1 to TRBJ1-2; no firm D call. The DNA for the CDR3 is TGCGCCAGCAGCCCGGGGTTGAACTATGGCTACACCTTC. This sequence encodes CASSPGLNYGYTF.